Described below is a single TCR beta chain sequence and its context. This clone showed up just a few times. Its antigen is currently not known. No clone much larger than this one lies a single base away; base qualities are absent. Relative to germline, V is missing 4 bases and J is missing 2 bases, with 5 bases of the junction outside any gene match. According to the germline V gene, CDR1 reads SGDLS and CDR2 reads YYNGEE. The CDR3 sequence holds 15 residues, the cysteine and phenylalanine included. Only CDR3 DNA is held: 45 bases, read in frame from base 1. This sample was included in a study of cytomegalovirus exposure and HLA in healthy donors (dated by TCRdb to about 2017). With regard to the full study: An earlier analysis of 587 of the donors reported about 260 Gb of sequence data and some 110 million unique TCR beta sequences obtained from about 179 million T cells. To study patterns of TCR occurrence, a later analysis re-analyzed previously published TCR beta repertoires from hundreds of donors and added high-resolution HLA genotyping. Rather than drawing on any new phenotypic data, the later analysis identified candidate immune exposures from TCR beta sequences and the way those sequences occurred across donors. The number of typed donors differed by locus: about 620-640 for A, B, C, DRB1 and DQB1; 500 to 550 for DQA1; approximately 610 for DPA1; and about 450 for DPB1. The T cell repertoires of some 670 subjects were profiled by immunosequencing and related to cytomegalovirus serostatus. About five DR-DQ haplotypes were treated as single units for association and clustering because of strong linkage in the cohort. To predict cytomegalovirus infection status, the study brought together high-throughput TCR immunosequencing, statistical association of individual TCRs with disease status, and machine learning. Of the approximately 400 genotyped donors, approximately 83% fell in the genetic ancestry cluster associated with self-reported Caucasian donors. An earlier analysis of 587 of the donors used high-throughput TCR beta sequencing to judge whether each TCR beta V gene segment behaved as functional or pseudogenic. Roughly 300 gigabases of sequencing data and approximately 84 million unique TCR sequences were included in an early release covering 500 to 750 HLA-typed donors. The study aimed to test whether cataloging public T cell receptors could reveal signatures of past pathogen exposure. Donor age, sex, ethnicity and CMV serostatus were compiled alongside the repertoire data. In addition to the first cohort of several hundred subjects, a separate validation cohort of 120 different subjects was used. In a later genetic analysis, genome-wide SNP genotypes for 398 of the 666 donors were used, and that subset was treated as a discovery cohort. All discovery cohort repertoires had been generated using a single sequencing platform. HLA typing included class I and class II loci at four-digit resolution. Among approximately 370 genotyped donors of the cohort, an average of about 240,000 unique TCR beta nucleotide sequences was sequenced per donor, of which about 19% were non-productive. Overall study outcomes, separate from this receptor: Because HLA typing was unavailable for some donors at each locus, only the typed subset was used in association tests. Most TCR sequences were observed very rarely across donors, whereas some public TCRs were present in many individuals. In a later analysis, several top co-occurrence clusters were reported to appear linked to parvovirus B19, influenza, CMV and Epstein-Barr virus. When HLA alleles, especially DR and DQ, strongly co-occurred, TCR associations were difficult to assign to individual alleles. The authors suggested that the approach could potentially be generalized to other disease states and immunological phenotypes. The classifier was reported to diagnose cytomegalovirus status with high specificity and sensitivity in both the original and validation cohorts. Linkage disequilibrium might explain the correlated functional status among segregating V segments, but an unknown experimental factor could not be excluded. Because the 87-base-pair reads could not distinguish some IMGT-functional V segments, including TRBV6-2 and TRBV6-3, those segments were excluded. At a false discovery rate of 0.05, a later analysis linked about 16,000 TCR beta sequences to specific HLA alleles. A further reported finding was that TCR beta sequences accurately predicted the HLA-A and HLA-B alleles for most subjects in the first cohort. In a later analysis, HLA-associated TCR beta chains were found to be more clonally expanded and to have lower generation probabilities than equally common non-associated chains. This cohort had only TCR beta chains sequenced, and the lack of alpha or paired-chain data limited which features could be detected. A total of fewer than 200 TCR beta chains were listed by the study as associated with cytomegalovirus. According to a later analysis, most CMV-associated TCR beta chains appeared to be HLA-restricted, and the HLA associations seemed to be driven largely by CMV exposure. CMV serostatus was the only immune exposure information available for the cohort. In vitro tests confirmed that three of the cytomegalovirus-associated TCR beta chains recognize cytomegalovirus antigens. A group of highly shared sequence variants was considered likely to be a technical artifact of the sequencing pipeline. V-gene and J-gene trimming of TCR beta chains was associated with a missense DCLRE1C variant in a later genetic analysis, and the association was replicated in an independent cohort. The earlier analysis of 587 of the donors excluded roughly 17 rarely observed V segments, including chromosome 9 orphons, because counts were too low. Broadly in line with IMGT annotations, most TCR beta V segments showed up in productive rearrangements about 90% or about 30% of the time in an earlier analysis of a few hundred of the donors. According to a later analysis, TCR association rates differed among HLA loci, with DRB1 alleles showing the most associated TCRs and HLA-C alleles showing the fewest. In a later genetic analysis, fewer N-insertions in productive TCRs were reported among donors in an Asian-associated ancestry cluster than the roughly 710-donor mean. Presence/absence analyses assumed roughly uniform sequencing depth across donors, an assumption that may not hold.

Library method: the immunoSEQ multiplex PCR assay. For the multiplex PCR, a mixture combining 60 forward primers for TCR Vbeta segments and 13 reverse primers for TCR Jbeta segments was used. The CDR3 region of rearranged TCR beta genes was amplified from genomic DNA by a multiplex PCR assay. The amplified TCR beta libraries were sequenced on the Illumina HiSeq System as 87-base-pair reads. On the study's bioinformatics: In a later analysis, 80 million or so unique TCR beta chains were counted across the roughly 670 repertoires, and some 10 million of these chains were shared by at least two donors. Raw reads were error-corrected and collapsed into unique sequences by a nearest-neighbor algorithm in which closely related sequences were merged to remove PCR and sequencing errors. To assign V, D and J gene segments, CDR3 sequences were aligned to IMGT reference sequences. For a sequence to be retained, at least a six-nucleotide match to both a V gene segment and a J gene segment was required. A rearrangement counted as productive if the CDR3 had no stop codons and remained in frame with V and J, and every other rearrangement counted as non-productive. CDR3 was defined according to IMGT convention as the region running from the second conserved V-encoded cysteine to the conserved J-encoded phenylalanine. Sequences without an unambiguous match to a single V gene segment were excluded from the earlier analysis of several hundred of the donors. In an earlier analysis of several hundred of the donors, V segments were called functional above 56.7% productive rearrangements and were called segregating when the between-donor standard deviation exceeded 5%. A statistical classification framework was developed to diagnose cytomegalovirus status using the catalog of TCR beta chain sequences. V and J gene assignment, in a later analysis, came from comparing TCR nucleotide sequences with IMGT/GENE-DB human TR gene sequences. In a later analysis, CDR3 sequences and most-parsimonious VDJ recombination scenarios were assigned using the TCRdist pipeline. In a later analysis, each TCR beta chain was defined by its CDR3 amino acid sequence together with its V-gene family, and reads without a unique V-gene family were excluded. To address suspected cross-contamination and a sequencing artifact, a later analysis removed 592 highly shared, low-generation-probability nucleotide sequences. In a later analysis, a clonal expansion index for each public chain was calculated from normalized within-repertoire ranks of inferred template counts. Generation probabilities in a later analysis came from a VDJ recombination model fitted to out-of-frame rearrangements, and those results were checked against IGoR. In a later analysis, hypergeometric tests were used to score TCR-TCR, TCR-HLA and TCR-CMV co-occurrence, with a repertoire-size bias correction applied to TCR pairs. To estimate false discovery rates, a later analysis permuted the HLA or CMV assignments 20 times. A later analysis grouped co-occurring TCRs with DBSCAN, adding TCRdist sequence similarity when clustering within HLA-allele-positive subsets. Co-occurrence clustering excluded repertoires with fewer than 30,000 or more than 120,000 public chains, plus five with anomalous nucleotide sharing. TCRdb took this table from immuneACCESS and kept in-frame rearrangements with V and J called. Such tables lack part of the clones; where checked against another copy, unresolved V genes explain under half of the gap, and the rest is unexplained. The V and J calls and the clone size are those of that table, but D and trimming were determined from the DNA. In this sample the table shows around 180,000 clones, over 70% of which occur a single time. The ten largest account for around 2% of the sample.

In total, 600 or so healthy bone marrow donors made up the cohort. At the time of sampling, all cohort members were nominally healthy, though unrecorded immune exposures were likely present. The donor tested CMV seropositive and was one of the 289 seropositive cohort members. Each donor provided a peripheral blood sample, and peripheral blood mononuclear cells were used for TCR beta sequencing. Genomic DNA extraction from the blood cell samples was performed with the Qiagen DNeasy Blood Extraction Kit. The TCR originated in a woman in her late teens or twenties in good health and CMV-seropositive. The sample consisted of PBMCs. This receptor chain uses TRBV9 and TRBJ2-3, and TRBD2 matches 9 of the central bases. Read as DNA, the sequence is TGTGCCAGCAGCAGTAGCGGGGGCACCACAGATACGCAGTATTTT. It translates to CASSSSGGTTDTQYF.